The source of this TCR beta chain is a study of patients and donors after allogeneic stem cell transplantation. The CDR3 runs to 17 residues. The germline V gene has CDR1 SGHDN and CDR2 FVKESK. V shed 4 bases, J shed 10 bases, and the junction held 14 bases outside the gene matches. TCRdb analysed the RT-PCR reads with MiXCR anew, one entry per CDR3 protein. The top ten clones hold around 6% of a sample with about a million distinct CDR3 sequences, about a sixth of them seen once. Sample: blood, either unsorted or a sorted T cell fraction (not recorded which). V and J are TRBV14 and TRBJ1-6; 9 bases map to TRBD1. The source of this sequence is a human donor who was either an allogeneic HSCT recipient or a stem cell or donor lymphocyte infusion donor (not recorded which). It is not recorded whose cells these are; they may come from a transplant donor. CDR3 in DNA: TGTGCCAGCAGCCTTAAACGACCGGGACAGGGATGGTCACCCCTCCACTTT. Translating it yields CASSLKRPGQGWSPLHF.